This passage covers 6 T cell receptor beta chains from one sample sequenced in a study of T cells in Graves' hyperthyroidism and ophthalmopathy. Authors of the study amplified TCR beta CDR3 regions from RNA transcripts. The primer set for the first-round RT-PCR of the TCR CDR3 was HTBI. A single record per CDR3 protein comes from TCRdb applying MiXCR to the multiplex PCR reads. The data show around 110,000 distinct CDR3 sequences, 16% seen once. Sequencing input: blood. These receptors were taken from a woman aged 50 to 60 with Graves' hyperthyroidism.

This clonotype was seen at least ten times. The genes are TRBV28 and TRBJ1-1; the D is unclear. The CDR3 length is 14 residues. Germline V gene data show CDR1 as MDHEN and CDR2 as SYDVKM. V was clipped by 7 bases and J by 1 base, with 13 bases between them. CDR3 sequence (DNA): TGTGCCAGCATTAATTTCGGAAGGAACACTGAAGCTTTCTTT. This codes for CASINFGRNTEAFF.

In its sample, this clonotype was seen once. This chain uses TRBV12-3 or TRBV12-4 with TRBJ2-3; 12 positions agree with TRBD1. J gave up 3 bases and V 4 bases, and 5 bases lay outside the gene matches. The CDR3 is 16 amino acids. DNA of the CDR3: TGTGCCAGCAGTTCAAGGGGACAGGGGGCAACAGATACGCAGTATTTT. It encodes CASSSRGQGATDTQYF.

This clonotype was recorded a few times. It may be a read error: a sequence one base away is much more abundant. This chain uses TRBV20-1 with TRBJ2-1, with D unresolved. Germline-derived CDR1 and CDR2 are DFQATT and SNEGSKA (reference sequence). The CDR3 has 10 amino acids. CDR3 sequence (DNA): TGCAGTGCCCGCGCGGATGAGCAGTCCTTC. Protein product: CSARADEQSF.

This clonotype was seen a few times. V and J are TRBV3-1 and TRBJ1-2; D call uncertain. Germline CDR1 and CDR2: LGHDT and YNNKEL (reference sequence). The CDR3 loop spans 12 amino acids. Between the trimmed V and J ends, which lost 2 bases and 8 bases, there was a span of 9 bases. The CDR3 coding sequence is TGTGCCAGCAGCCAAACCTTGGGGGGCTACACCTTC. Amino acid sequence: CASSQTLGGYTF.

This chain links TRBV7-9 with TRBJ1-4; D is unclear. The germline V gene encodes CDR1 SEHNR and CDR2 FQNEAQ (reference sequence). V lost 1 base to trimming and J lost 7 bases, with 13 bases between them. The length of the CDR3 is 15 residues. Here the CDR3 DNA reads TGTGCCAGCAGCTTAGTTGGCGGCACCACTGAAAAACTGTTTTTT. Translated, it gives CASSLVGGTTEKLFF.

This clonotype was picked up many times. The rearrangement links TRBV7-2 to TRBJ2-1, with D perhaps being TRBD1 or TRBD2 (6 bases each). Looked up from germline, CDR1 is SGHTA and CDR2 is FQGNSA. This CDR3 comprises 15 residues. Trimming cost V 8 bases and J 9 bases, with 23 bases left between them. CDR3: CASQITSRKGGEQFF. CDR3 coding DNA: TGTGCCAGCCAAATAACTAGCCGTAAGGGGGGTGAGCAGTTCTTC.